These T cell receptor beta chains were read from a single sample in a study of shared clonotypes between healthy human individuals. The method was immunoSEQ multiplex PCR; TCRdb's version includes in-frame clones alone and lacks a portion of them. The sample lists 2 million to 2.5 million clones; 90% to 95% were seen once. The sequenced sample consisted of naive CD4+ T cells from PBMCs. The source is a man younger than 35 in good health. Some clones in this sample may be carry-over from other donors' samples. CDR3s include the opening cysteine and the closing phenylalanine or tryptophan. A D gene is named only where the DNA matches it firmly. Size tells how often a clone was seen (once, few, many) or the class of an expanded clone, and some rows leave it out.

clone_size	v_call	d_call	j_call	cdr3_aa	cdr3_nt
-	TRBV2	-	TRBJ2-2	CASRRVNTGELFF	TGTGCCAGCAGACGGGTCAACACCGGGGAGCTGTTTTTT
-	TRBV9	-	TRBJ2-3	CASSASQGGPDTQYF	TGTGCCAGCAGCGCATCTCAGGGGGGCCCAGATACGCAGTATTTT
-	TRBV6-1	TRBD1	TRBJ2-7	CASREGGGHRQYF	TGTGCCAGCAGGGAAGGGGGCGGACACAGGCAGTACTTC
-	TRBV19	-	TRBJ1-2	CASSPSSLRAVYTF	TGTGCCAGTAGTCCGTCCTCCTTGAGGGCGGTCTACACCTTC
-	TRBV6-5	TRBD1	TRBJ1-2	CASSPWTGDYGYTF	TGTGCCAGCAGTCCTTGGACAGGAGACTATGGCTACACCTTC
-	TRBV7-2	-	TRBJ2-2	CASSLNREPGELFF	TGTGCCAGCAGCTTAAACAGGGAGCCCGGGGAGCTGTTTTTT
few	TRBV28	-	TRBJ1-1	CASSSIGTYYTEAFF	TGTGCCAGCAGCTCCATTGGGACCTATTACACTGAAGCTTTCTTT
-	TRBV5-4	TRBD1	TRBJ1-4	CASSQGQGPGHEKLFF	TGTGCCAGCAGCCAGGGACAGGGCCCGGGGCATGAAAAACTGTTTTTT
-	TRBV25-1	TRBD2	TRBJ2-7	CASSRPGLAHEQYF	TGTGCCAGCAGTCGACCGGGACTAGCGCACGAGCAGTACTTC
-	TRBV5-1	TRBD2	TRBJ2-1	CASSGGTSGTYNEQFF	TGCGCCAGCAGCGGCGGGACTAGCGGGACCTACAATGAGCAGTTCTTC
-	TRBV11-2	TRBD1	TRBJ2-3	CASGKGQGTDTQYF	TGTGCCAGCGGAAAGGGACAGGGAACAGATACGCAGTATTTT
once	TRBV5-1	-	TRBJ2-5	CASRQGGYQETQYF	TGCGCCAGCAGGCAGGGGGGGTACCAAGAGACCCAGTACTTC
-	TRBV7-9	-	TRBJ2-7	CASSLVEGVEEQYF	TGTGCCAGCAGCTTAGTGGAGGGGGTGGAGGAGCAGTACTTC
-	TRBV5-5	TRBD1	TRBJ1-4	CASRAGQGSRNEKLFF	TGTGCCAGCAGAGCCGGACAGGGTTCGAGGAATGAAAAACTGTTTTTT
-	TRBV9	-	TRBJ2-7	CASSKAGSYEQYF	TGTGCCAGCAGCAAAGCTGGCTCCTACGAGCAGTACTTC
-	TRBV5-6	-	TRBJ2-3	CASSLEVNTDTQYF	TGTGCCAGCAGCTTAGAAGTTAACACAGATACGCAGTATTTT
-	TRBV27	-	TRBJ2-2	CASSLSRRATGELFF	TGTGCCAGCAGTTTATCGCGGAGGGCCACCGGGGAGCTGTTTTTT
-	TRBV30	-	TRBJ2-5	CAWSVSGETQYF	TGTGCCTGGAGTGTATCTGGGGAGACCCAGTACTTC
-	TRBV7-9	-	TRBJ1-1	CASGPKGGEDTEAFF	TGTGCCAGCGGACCCAAGGGTGGGGAGGACACTGAAGCTTTCTTT
-	TRBV7-3	-	TRBJ2-1	CASSLLGGGRSYNEQFF	TGTGCCAGCAGCTTATTGGGAGGGGGAAGGTCCTACAATGAGCAGTTCTTC
-	TRBV5-1	TRBD1	TRBJ2-6	CASSRTGGSGANVLTF	TGCGCCAGTTCCCGGACAGGGGGCTCTGGGGCCAACGTCCTGACTTTC
-	TRBV7-9	-	TRBJ2-3	CASRNSTQYF	TGTGCCAGCAGAAATAGTACGCAGTATTTT
-	TRBV4-3	-	TRBJ2-3	CASSQERGDTQYF	TGCGCCAGCAGCCAAGAAAGGGGGGATACGCAGTATTTT
-	TRBV7-9	-	TRBJ1-5	CASAPSGTNQPQHF	TGTGCCAGCGCTCCGTCCGGGACAAACCAGCCCCAGCATTTT
-	TRBV11-2	TRBD1	TRBJ2-7	CASSTVQGQGAMYEQYF	TGTGCCAGCAGCACCGTCCAGGGACAGGGGGCGATGTACGAGCAGTACTTC
-	TRBV5-4	TRBD2	TRBJ2-1	CASSFPGRGRYNEQFF	TGTGCCAGCAGCTTCCCCGGGAGGGGACGTTATAATGAGCAGTTCTTC
-	TRBV7-8	-	TRBJ2-2	CASSQDRIYTGELFF	TGTGCCAGCAGCCAAGACAGGATCTACACCGGGGAGCTGTTTTTT
-	TRBV29-1	-	TRBJ2-3	CSVERLGSSTDTQYF	TGCAGCGTTGAAAGGCTTGGATCTAGCACAGATACGCAGTATTTT
-	TRBV5-1	-	TRBJ2-2	CASSLGSGVGELFF	TGCGCCAGCAGCTTGGGATCAGGGGTCGGGGAGCTGTTTTTT
-	TRBV6-6	TRBD1	TRBJ2-7	CASAPLDTTGIYEQYF	TGTGCCAGCGCGCCCCTGGATACGACAGGGATCTACGAGCAGTACTTC
few	TRBV7-9	-	TRBJ1-1	CASSLVTGTEAFF	TGTGCCAGCAGCTTAGTCACAGGTACTGAAGCTTTCTTT
-	TRBV7-8	-	TRBJ2-5	CASSLVTGQETQYF	TGTGCCAGCAGCTTAGTGACGGGCCAAGAGACCCAGTACTTC
once	TRBV7-2	-	TRBJ1-2	CASSFSRAGYTF	TGTGCCAGCAGCTTTTCACGGGCTGGCTACACCTTC
once	TRBV7-2	-	TRBJ1-2	CASSLPSGAYGYTF	TGTGCCAGCAGCTTACCCTCAGGGGCCTATGGCTACACCTTC
-	TRBV6-1	-	TRBJ2-7	CASSVGGLSEQYF	TGTGCCAGCAGTGTAGGGGGTCTGAGCGAGCAGTACTTC
-	TRBV28	-	TRBJ1-3	CASSRGFSGNTIYF	TGTGCCAGCAGTCGGGGGTTCTCTGGAAACACCATATATTTT
-	TRBV5-1	TRBD2	TRBJ2-1	CASSWPVEGGKDNEQFF	TGCGCCAGCAGCTGGCCCGTTGAGGGAGGGAAAGACAATGAGCAGTTCTTC
-	TRBV9	-	TRBJ2-3	CASSSRGGVTDTQYF	TGTGCCAGCAGCTCCCGAGGTGGAGTGACAGATACGCAGTATTTT
-	TRBV15	TRBD2	TRBJ2-3	CATSRALAGGADTQYF	TGTGCCACCAGCAGGGCACTAGCGGGTGGGGCAGATACGCAGTATTTT
-	TRBV6-1	-	TRBJ1-2	CASSPGRGGDYGYTF	TGTGCCAGCAGCCCTGGAAGGGGTGGTGACTATGGCTACACCTTC
-	TRBV4-3	-	TRBJ2-7	CASSQEMGFYEQYF	TGCGCCAGCAGCCAAGAAATGGGGTTCTACGAGCAGTACTTC
-	TRBV6-1	TRBD1	TRBJ2-3	CASSELRGQGARGDTQYF	TGTGCCAGCAGTGAACTGCGGGGCCAGGGGGCTAGGGGAGATACGCAGTATTTT
-	TRBV7-9	-	TRBJ1-3	CASSLGQNSGNTIYF	TGTGCCAGCAGCCTGGGGCAGAACTCTGGAAACACCATATATTTT
-	TRBV19	-	TRBJ1-5	CASSIDNLRPQHF	TGTGCCAGTAGTATCGACAATCTGCGGCCCCAGCATTTT
-	TRBV5-4	TRBD2	TRBJ2-2	CASSPTSGRRGGELFF	TGTGCCAGCAGCCCCACTAGCGGGAGGAGGGGCGGGGAGCTGTTTTTT
-	TRBV7-2	-	TRBJ2-1	CASSPRDLNFEQFF	TGTGCCAGCAGCCCCCGGGACCTTAACTTTGAGCAGTTCTTC
-	TRBV4-3	TRBD2	TRBJ2-4	CASSQAGRLAGDIQYF	TGCGCCAGCAGCCAAGCGGGCCGACTAGCGGGGGACATTCAGTACTTC
-	TRBV6-1	-	TRBJ1-2	CASRQGQVAYGYTF	TGTGCCAGCAGACAGGGTCAGGTCGCCTATGGCTACACCTTC
-	TRBV6-1	-	TRBJ2-7	CASSDRAWEQYF	TGTGCCAGCAGTGATCGGGCCTGGGAGCAGTACTTC
-	TRBV28	-	TRBJ1-2	CASSLSGLYGYGYTF	TGTGCCAGCAGTTTATCGGGGCTATATGGCTATGGCTACACCTTC
-	TRBV12-5	-	TRBJ2-1	CASGQTGTRDNEQFF	TGTGCTAGTGGTCAGACCGGGACAAGAGACAATGAGCAGTTCTTC
-	TRBV11-3	-	TRBJ2-7	CASSLAPPYEQYF	TGTGCCAGCAGCTTAGCACCGCCCTACGAGCAGTACTTC